The sequence of this T cell receptor beta chain was determined in a study of T cells expressing NK-cell markers. Overall study context: It was sorted CD3+CD56-NKG2C+, CD3+CD56+NKG2C- and CD3+CD56+NKG2C+ T cells that provided the TCR beta repertoires. With respect to HCMV, seven of the eight sequenced donors were seropositive, and one was seronegative. Study-wide findings and caveats: HCMV specificity of expanded NKG2C+ T cell clones remained unclear. In a group of several donors, dominant NKG2C+ clonotypes represented roughly 1.0-7.0% of CD8+ T cells.

Notes on this clonotype: Its antigen is not known.

The CDR3 length is 15 residues. Germline V CDR1 and CDR2: DFQATT, SNEGSKA (reference sequence). TCRdb re-called the 5' RACE reads and catalogs CDR3 proteins one per entry, DNA excluded. The sample table includes about 6,000 distinct CDR3 sequences. This TCR derives from a man younger than 35 in good health. Sequencing input: blood T cells: a sorted CD56 or NKG2C T cell subset, CD4+ or CD8+ T cells, or bulk PBMC T cells (not recorded which). The chain combines TRBV20-1 with TRBJ2-3; TCRdb indicates TRBD2, and absent DNA this call remains unverified. This chain's CDR3 is CSARPGLADTDTQYF.